This entry is about one T cell receptor (beta chain). This CDR3 comprises 14 residues. The germline V gene encodes CDR1 SGHTA and CDR2 FQGNSA. Trimming removed 1 base at V and 1 base at J, with 7 bases between. This entry is derived from a study of CD8 T cells in Susac syndrome. Random hexamers were used to reverse transcribe the RNA input (roughly 0.5 to 1 ug). TCRdb passed the immunoSEQ multiplex PCR reads through MiXCR, listing each CDR3 protein once. The sample shows 180,000 or so distinct CDR3 sequences, about 93% of them seen only once. The rearrangement links TRBV7-2 to TRBJ2-5; D gene unclear. The source of this sequence is a human donor in good health. Sequenced sample: CD4+ T cells from PBMCs. The CDR3 is CASSLGPSQETQYF. The CDR3 DNA is TGTGCCAGCAGCTTAGGCCCCTCCCAAGAGACCCAGTACTTC.